Listed here is a single T cell receptor (beta chain). CDR3 length: 12 amino acids. The J segment lost 5 bases and the V segment lost 8 bases, leaving 1 base of the junction unmatched. Germline V lookup: CDR1 SNHLY, CDR2 FYNNEI. Clones were sequenced by immunoSEQ multiplex PCR, and TCRdb holds only the in-frame ones, with some missing. The data contain just over 300,000 clones, under 90% of them singletons. The record originates from a study of blood T cell repertoires in COVID-19. Sequenced: PBMCs or T cells enriched from blood (not recorded which). This receptor was identified in a man in his thirties or forties who had recovered from COVID-19. The V and J genes are TRBV2 and TRBJ2-4, with TRBD1 matching 9 bases. The CDR3 coding sequence is TGTGCCAGCGGACAGGGGCAAAACATTCAGTACTTC. Its protein is CASGQGQNIQYF.